This entry lists 8 T cell receptor beta chains sequenced from one sample in a study of blood T cell repertoires in COVID-19. TCRdb keeps only in-frame clones here, not all; method: immunoSEQ multiplex PCR. The table lists approximately 250,000 clones, roughly 80% of them singletons, with roughly 6.4% in the top ten. Sample: peripheral blood. Receptors originate from a woman in her sixties or seventies with active or convalescent COVID-19.

The V gene is TRBV7-9, the J gene TRBJ2-1, with 7 bases aligning to TRBD2. The junction had 9 bases not matched to a gene; V was cut back by 1 base and J by 15 bases. This CDR3 is 13 amino acids long. CDR1 and CDR2 (germline): SEHNR, FQNEAQ (reference sequence). CDR3 amino acids: CASSLENTGGWFF. The DNA of the CDR3 is TGTGCCAGCAGCTTAGAAAATACGGGAGGATGGTTCTTC.

The DNA for the CDR3 is TGTGCCAGCAGTTTATTGGCTAGCGGGAGACGGCAGACCCAGTACTTC. Its translation: CASSLLASGRRQTQYF. The chain couples TRBV27 to TRBJ2-5; 10 bases agree with TRBD2. CDR3 length equals 16 residues. The germline gives CDR1 MNHEY, CDR2 SMNVEV (reference sequence). V dropped 1 base and J dropped 6; count of bases not matched to a gene: 8.

The chain combines TRBV19 with TRBJ1-5; D remains unclear. Germline-derived CDR1 and CDR2 are LNHDA and SQIVND (reference sequence). The ends were cut back, 7 bases at V and 7 bases at J, with 20 bases in the middle. CDR3 size: 15 residues. The CDR3, as DNA: TGTGCCAGTAAGTCTCTGGAGGCGAGGGTCCAGCCCCAGCATTTT. This codes for CASKSLEARVQPQHF.

This clone appeared a single time. V and J are TRBV6-5 and TRBJ1-3, with TRBD1 matching over 8 bases. There are 14 residues in the CDR3. The trim removed 7 bases at V and 1 base at J, leaving 3 bases unmatched. The germline V gene encodes CDR1 MNHEY and CDR2 SVGAGI. This CDR3 reads CASTNRGSGNTIYF. The CDR3 nucleotides are TGTGCCAGCACTAACAGGGGGTCTGGAAACACCATATATTTT.

In DNA form, the CDR3 reads TGTGCCAGTAGTCAGGGCTCGAGCACAGATACGCAGTATTTT. It codes for CASSQGSSTDTQYF. The V and J genes are TRBV19 and TRBJ2-3, with a tentative D call TRBD1 (5 bases). Germline loops: CDR1 LNHDA, CDR2 SQIVND (reference sequence). V lost 5 bases and J 0 bases, leaving 9 bases between the germline ends. This CDR3 contains 14 residues.

CDR3 DNA: TGTGCCAGCAGGCAGACGACAGGATCAAATGAAAAACTGTTTTTT. Its translation: CASRQTTGSNEKLFF. The chain recombines TRBV6-6 with TRBJ1-4, with D tentatively TRBD1 (6 bases). Germline V gene data show CDR1 as MNHNY and CDR2 as SVGAGI (reference sequence). V was cut by 6 bases and J by 5 bases, with 16 bases left in between. The CDR3 consists of 15 residues.

This sequence joins TRBV3-1 (or the pseudogene TRBV3-2) and TRBJ2-3; the D gene is possibly TRBD1 (6 bases). Trimming stripped 2 bases from V and 3 bases from J, with 18 bases between. CDR1 is LGHDT and CDR2 is YNNKEL in the germline V gene (reference sequence). The length of the CDR3 is 17 residues. CDR3 nucleotides: TGTGCCAGCAGCCAAAATCCCGACAGGTTGAGGACAGATACGCAGTATTTT. Translated: CASSQNPDRLRTDTQYF.

This clone was detected once. The V call is TRBV5-6, the J call TRBJ2-5; D unclear. The CDR3 runs to 15 residues. Looked up from germline, CDR1 is SGHDT and CDR2 is YYEEEE. V lost 4 bases to trimming and J lost 0 bases, with 13 bases between them. CDR3 residues: CASSAAYGNQETQYF. CDR3 sequence (DNA): TGTGCCAGCAGCGCCGCCTACGGTAACCAAGAGACCCAGTACTTC.